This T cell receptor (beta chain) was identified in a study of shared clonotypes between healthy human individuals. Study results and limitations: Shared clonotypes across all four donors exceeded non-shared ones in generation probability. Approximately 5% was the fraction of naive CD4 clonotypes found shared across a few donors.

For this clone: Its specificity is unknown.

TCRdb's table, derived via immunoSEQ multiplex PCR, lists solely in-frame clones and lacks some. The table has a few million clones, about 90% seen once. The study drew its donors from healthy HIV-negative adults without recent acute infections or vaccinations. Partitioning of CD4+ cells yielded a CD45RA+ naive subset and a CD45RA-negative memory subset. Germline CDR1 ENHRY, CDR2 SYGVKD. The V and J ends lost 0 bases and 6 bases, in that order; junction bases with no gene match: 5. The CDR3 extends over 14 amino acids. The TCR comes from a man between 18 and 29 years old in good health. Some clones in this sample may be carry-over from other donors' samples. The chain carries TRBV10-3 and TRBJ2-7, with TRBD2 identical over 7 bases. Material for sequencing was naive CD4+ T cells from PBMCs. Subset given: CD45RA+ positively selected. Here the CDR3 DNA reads TGTGCCATCAGTGAGTCGATGACGGGGGGCGAGCAGTACTTC. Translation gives CAISESMTGGEQYF.